The sequence of this T cell receptor (beta chain) was determined in a study of shared clonotypes between healthy human individuals. Looking at the study overall: In total, the donors were a couple of women and a few men aged 18 to 49.

In the CD4+ fraction, cells were divided into CD45RA+ naive and CD45RA-negative memory subsets. Replicate sorted-subset PCRs were loaded with around 200 ng DNA, 31,000 or so T cell genomes. Sequencing was performed with immunoSEQ multiplex PCR; in TCRdb, only in-frame clones are kept and a portion is missing. The profile covers about 2.4 million clones, with under 95% appearing a single time and approximately 0.36% taken by the ten largest. The sample holds one count of this clone. Its antigen is not known. Study-wide results and caveats: Across subsets, estimated richness was generally greater for naive than for memory populations.

The CDR3 loop spans 13 amino acids. V lost 2 bases to trimming and J lost 6 bases, with 8 bases between them. The germline V gene has CDR1 SGHTA and CDR2 FQGNSA. This receptor was taken from a man aged 18 to 29 in good health. Some clones in this sample may be carry-over from other donors' samples. The chain is built from TRBV7-2 and TRBJ1-5; no firm D call. The sequenced sample consisted of naive CD4+ T cells from PBMCs. The subset is: CD45RA+ positively selected. CDR3 in amino acids: CASSLRRSQPQHF. The CDR3 nucleotides are TGTGCCAGCAGCTTACGGAGGAGTCAGCCCCAGCATTTT.